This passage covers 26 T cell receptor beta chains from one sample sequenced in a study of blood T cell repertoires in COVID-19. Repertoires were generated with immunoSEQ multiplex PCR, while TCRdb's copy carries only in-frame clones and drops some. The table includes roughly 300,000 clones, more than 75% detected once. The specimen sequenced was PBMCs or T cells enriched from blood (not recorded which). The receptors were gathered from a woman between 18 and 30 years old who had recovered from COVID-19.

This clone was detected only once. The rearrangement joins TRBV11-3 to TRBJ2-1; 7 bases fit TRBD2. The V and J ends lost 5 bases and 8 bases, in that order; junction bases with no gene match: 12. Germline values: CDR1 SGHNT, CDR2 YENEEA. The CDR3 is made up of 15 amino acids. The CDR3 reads CASSRGGEGVDEQFF. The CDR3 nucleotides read TGTGCCAGCAGCCGCGGCGGGGAGGGTGTGGATGAGCAGTTCTTC.

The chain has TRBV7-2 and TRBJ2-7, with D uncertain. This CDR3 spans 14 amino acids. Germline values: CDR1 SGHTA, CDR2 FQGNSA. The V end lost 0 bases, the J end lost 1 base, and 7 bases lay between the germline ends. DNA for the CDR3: TGTGCCAGCAGCTTAGCACTAAATTCCTACGAGCAGTACTTC. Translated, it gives CASSLALNSYEQYF.

In DNA form, the CDR3 reads TGTGCCAGCAGTGAACGACATTATAACCAGCCCCAGCATTTT. It encodes CASSERHYNQPQHF. This rearrangement joins TRBV2 to TRBJ1-5, with no clear D. V was trimmed by 2 bases and J by 7 bases, leaving 12 bases between them. The CDR3 runs to 14 residues. The V gene's germline CDR1 is SNHLY and CDR2 FYNNEI.

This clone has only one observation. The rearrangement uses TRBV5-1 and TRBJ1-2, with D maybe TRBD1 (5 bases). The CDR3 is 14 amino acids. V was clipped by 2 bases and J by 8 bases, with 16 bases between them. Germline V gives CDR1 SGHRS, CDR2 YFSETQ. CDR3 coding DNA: TGCGCCAGCAGCTTAGATGTCGGGGGACGGGGCTACACCTTC. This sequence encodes CASSLDVGGRGYTF.

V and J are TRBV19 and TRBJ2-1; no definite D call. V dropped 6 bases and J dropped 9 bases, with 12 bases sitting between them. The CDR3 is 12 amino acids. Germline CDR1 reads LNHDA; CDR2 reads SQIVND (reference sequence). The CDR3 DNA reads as TGTGCCAGTAGCTTCCTCCTCGGTGAGCAGTTCTTC. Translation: CASSFLLGEQFF.

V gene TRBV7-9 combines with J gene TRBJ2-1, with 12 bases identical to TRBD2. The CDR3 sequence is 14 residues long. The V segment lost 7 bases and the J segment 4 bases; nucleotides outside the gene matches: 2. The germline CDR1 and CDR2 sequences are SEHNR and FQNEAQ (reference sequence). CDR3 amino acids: CASMTSGGYNEQFF. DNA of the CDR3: TGTGCCAGCATGACTAGCGGGGGTTACAATGAGCAGTTCTTC.

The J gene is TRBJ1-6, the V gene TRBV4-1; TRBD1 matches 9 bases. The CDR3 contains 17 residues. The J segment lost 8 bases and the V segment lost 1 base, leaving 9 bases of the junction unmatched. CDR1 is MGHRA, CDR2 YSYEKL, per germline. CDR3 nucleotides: TGCGCCAGCAGCCAAGTAGCCCGACAGGGGGTCCATTCACCCCTCCACTTT. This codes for CASSQVARQGVHSPLHF.

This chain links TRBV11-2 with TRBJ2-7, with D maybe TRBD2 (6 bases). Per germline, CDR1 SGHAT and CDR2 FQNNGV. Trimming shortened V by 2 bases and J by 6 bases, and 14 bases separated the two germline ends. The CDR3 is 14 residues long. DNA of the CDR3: TGTGCCAGCAGCTTATCGCGGGATCGGAGCGAGCAGTACTTC. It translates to CASSLSRDRSEQYF.

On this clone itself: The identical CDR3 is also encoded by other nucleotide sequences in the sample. For the CDR3, the DNA is TGTGCCATCAGTGAGTCGGCAGTTATGAACACTGAAGCTTTCTTT. Protein product: CAISESAVMNTEAFF. The chain combines TRBV10-3 with TRBJ1-1; no reliable D call. CDR1 ENHRY and CDR2 SYGVKD come from the germline V gene. Trimming cost V 0 bases and J 0 bases, with 8 bases left between them. The CDR3 is made up of 15 amino acids.

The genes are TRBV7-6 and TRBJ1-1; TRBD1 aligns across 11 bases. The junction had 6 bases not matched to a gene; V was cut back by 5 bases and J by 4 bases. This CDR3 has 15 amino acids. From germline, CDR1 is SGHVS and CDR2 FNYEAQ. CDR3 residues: CASSAGTGGVTEAFF. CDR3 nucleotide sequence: TGTGCCAGCAGCGCTGGGACAGGGGGTGTCACTGAAGCTTTCTTT.

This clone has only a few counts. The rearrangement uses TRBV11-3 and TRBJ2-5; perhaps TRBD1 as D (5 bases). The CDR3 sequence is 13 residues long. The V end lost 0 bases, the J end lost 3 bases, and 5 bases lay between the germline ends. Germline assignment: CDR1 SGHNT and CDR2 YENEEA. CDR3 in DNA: TGTGCCAGCAGCTTAGAAGGGGAAGAGACCCAGTACTTC. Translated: CASSLEGEETQYF.

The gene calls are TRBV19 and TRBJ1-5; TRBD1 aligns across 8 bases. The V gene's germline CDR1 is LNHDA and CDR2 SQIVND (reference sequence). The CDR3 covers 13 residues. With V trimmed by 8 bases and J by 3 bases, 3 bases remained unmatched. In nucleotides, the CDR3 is TGTGCCAGTGGACAGGGTGTCAATCAGCCCCAGCATTTT. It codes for CASGQGVNQPQHF.

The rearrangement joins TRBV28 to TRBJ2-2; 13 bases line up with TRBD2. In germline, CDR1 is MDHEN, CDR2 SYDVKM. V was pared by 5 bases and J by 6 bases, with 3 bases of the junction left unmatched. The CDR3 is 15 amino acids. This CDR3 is CASSTSGRAPGELFF. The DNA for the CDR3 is TGTGCCAGCAGTACTAGCGGGAGGGCCCCCGGGGAGCTGTTTTTT.

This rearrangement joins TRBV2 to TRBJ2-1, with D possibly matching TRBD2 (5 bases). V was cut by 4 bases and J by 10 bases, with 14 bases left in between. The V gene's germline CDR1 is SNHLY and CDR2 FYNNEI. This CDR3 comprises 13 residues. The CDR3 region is CASSGHTGREQFF. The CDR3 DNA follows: TGTGCCAGCAGTGGGCATACTGGGAGAGAGCAGTTCTTC.

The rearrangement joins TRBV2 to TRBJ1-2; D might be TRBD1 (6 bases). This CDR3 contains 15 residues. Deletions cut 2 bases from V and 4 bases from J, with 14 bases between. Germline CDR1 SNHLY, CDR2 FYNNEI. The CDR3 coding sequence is TGTGCCAGCAGTGAACGTCGGACAGACTTCTATGGCTACACCTTC. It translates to CASSERRTDFYGYTF.

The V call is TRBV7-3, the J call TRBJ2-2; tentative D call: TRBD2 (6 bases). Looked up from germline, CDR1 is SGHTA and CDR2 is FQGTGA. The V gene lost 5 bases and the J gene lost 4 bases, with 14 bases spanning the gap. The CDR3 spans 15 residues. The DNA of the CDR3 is TGTGCCAGCAGCACAAATCTGGGAGGCACCGGGGAGCTGTTTTTT. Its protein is CASSTNLGGTGELFF.

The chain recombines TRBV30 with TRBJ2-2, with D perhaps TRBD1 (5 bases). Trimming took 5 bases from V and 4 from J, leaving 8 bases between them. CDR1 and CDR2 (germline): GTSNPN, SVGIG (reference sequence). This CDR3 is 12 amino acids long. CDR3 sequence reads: CAWFRGTGELFF. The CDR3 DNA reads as TGTGCCTGGTTTAGGGGCACCGGGGAGCTGTTTTTT.

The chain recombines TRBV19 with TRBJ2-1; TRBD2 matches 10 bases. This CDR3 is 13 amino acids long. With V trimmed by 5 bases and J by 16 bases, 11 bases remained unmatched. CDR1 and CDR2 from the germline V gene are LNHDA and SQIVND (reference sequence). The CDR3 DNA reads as TGTGCCAGTAGTCCATCTACCGGGACTAGCGTTTTCTTC. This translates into CASSPSTGTSVFF.

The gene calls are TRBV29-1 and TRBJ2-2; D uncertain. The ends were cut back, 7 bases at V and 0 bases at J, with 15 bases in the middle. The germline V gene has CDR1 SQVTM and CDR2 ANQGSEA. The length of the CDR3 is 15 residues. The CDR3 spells CSALNPESNTGELFF. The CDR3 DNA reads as TGCAGCGCGTTGAATCCGGAGTCGAACACCGGGGAGCTGTTTTTT.

CDR3 in amino acids: CASSLYGGDHNEQFF. As DNA, the CDR3 is TGCGCCAGCAGCTTGTACGGCGGGGACCACAATGAGCAGTTCTTC. The rearrangement joins TRBV5-1 to TRBJ2-1; D may be TRBD2 (6 bases). The CDR3 sequence is 15 residues long. The germline V gene encodes CDR1 SGHRS and CDR2 YFSETQ. With 1 base removed from V and 5 bases from J, the gap between germline ends came to 13 bases.

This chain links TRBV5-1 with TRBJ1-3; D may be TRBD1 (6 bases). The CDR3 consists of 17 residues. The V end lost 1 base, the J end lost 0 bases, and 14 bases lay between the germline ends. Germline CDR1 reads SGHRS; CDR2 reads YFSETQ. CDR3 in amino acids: CASSLSSGVVSGNTIYF. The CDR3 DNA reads TGCGCCAGCAGCTTGTCTTCAGGGGTAGTCTCTGGAAACACCATATATTTT.

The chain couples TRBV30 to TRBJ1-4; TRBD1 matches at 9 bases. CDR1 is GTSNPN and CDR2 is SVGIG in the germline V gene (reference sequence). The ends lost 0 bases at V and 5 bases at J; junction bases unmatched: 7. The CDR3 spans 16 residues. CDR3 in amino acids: CAWSVGTGIWNEKLFF. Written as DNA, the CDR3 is TGTGCCTGGAGTGTTGGGACAGGGATTTGGAATGAAAAACTGTTTTTT. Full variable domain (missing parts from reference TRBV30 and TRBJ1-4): SQTIHQWPATLVQPVGSPLSLECTVEGTSNPNLYWYRQAAGRGLQLLFYSVGIGQISSEVPQNLSASRPQDRQFILSSKKLLLSDSGFYLCAWSVGTGIWNEKLFFGSGTQLSVL.

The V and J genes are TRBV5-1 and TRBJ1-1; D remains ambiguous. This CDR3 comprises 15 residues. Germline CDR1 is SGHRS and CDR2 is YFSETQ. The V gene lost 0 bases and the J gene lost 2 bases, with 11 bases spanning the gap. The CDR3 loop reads CASSLGGPENTEAFF. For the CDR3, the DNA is TGCGCCAGCAGCTTGGGTGGGCCCGAAAACACTGAAGCTTTCTTT.

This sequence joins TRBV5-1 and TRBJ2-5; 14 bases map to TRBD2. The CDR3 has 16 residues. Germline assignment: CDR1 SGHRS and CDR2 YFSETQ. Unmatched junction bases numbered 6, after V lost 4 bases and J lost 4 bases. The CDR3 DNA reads TGCGCCAGCAGCCCCGGACTAGCGGGAGGAGGAGAGACCCAGTACTTC. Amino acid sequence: CASSPGLAGGGETQYF. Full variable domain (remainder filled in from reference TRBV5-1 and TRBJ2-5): KAGVTQTPRYLIKTRGQQVTLSCSPISGHRSVSWYQQTPGQGLQFLFEYFSETQRNKGNFPGRFSGRQFSNSRSEMNVSTLELGDSALYLCASSPGLAGGGETQYFGPGTRLLVL.

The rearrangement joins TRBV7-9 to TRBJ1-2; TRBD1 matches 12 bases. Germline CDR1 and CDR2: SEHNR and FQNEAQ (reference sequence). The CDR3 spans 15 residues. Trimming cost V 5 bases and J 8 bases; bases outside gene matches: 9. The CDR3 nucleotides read TGTGCCAGCAGCAATCCGGGACAGGGGGCTAGGGGCTACACCTTC. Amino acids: CASSNPGQGARGYTF.

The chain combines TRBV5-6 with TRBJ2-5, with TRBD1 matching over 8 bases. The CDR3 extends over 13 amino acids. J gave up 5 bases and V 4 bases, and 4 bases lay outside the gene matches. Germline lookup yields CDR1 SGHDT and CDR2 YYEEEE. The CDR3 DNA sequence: TGTGCCAGCAGCCGACAGGGGAGGGAGACCCAGTACTTC. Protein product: CASSRQGRETQYF.